This T cell receptor (beta chain) was identified during a study of CXCR3-negative and CXCR3-positive naive CD8 T cells. Notes on the study in general: Hydrophobicity was higher for TRB CDR3s found in CXCR3-positive naive cells than in CXCR3-negative naive cells.

The TRB cDNA libraries were prepared by 5' RACE with UMI labels. Each CDR3 protein gets one entry in TCRdb, which reprocessed the 5' RACE reads and gives no DNA. The sample data list around 130,000 distinct CDR3 sequences. Concerning this clonotype: Its target is not known.

CDR3 length equals 13 residues. Germline CDR1 SGHRS, CDR2 YFSETQ. Sequenced: naive CXCR3+ CD8+ T cells from blood. Noted subset: CD45RO-CCR7+CD27+CD95- naive CD8+ T cells expressing CXCR3 (TNR3+). This chain connects TRBV5-1 to TRBJ2-7. The sequence was collected from a human donor in good health. Some clones in this sample may be carry-over from other donors' samples. This chain's CDR3 is CASSFGVAYEQYF.